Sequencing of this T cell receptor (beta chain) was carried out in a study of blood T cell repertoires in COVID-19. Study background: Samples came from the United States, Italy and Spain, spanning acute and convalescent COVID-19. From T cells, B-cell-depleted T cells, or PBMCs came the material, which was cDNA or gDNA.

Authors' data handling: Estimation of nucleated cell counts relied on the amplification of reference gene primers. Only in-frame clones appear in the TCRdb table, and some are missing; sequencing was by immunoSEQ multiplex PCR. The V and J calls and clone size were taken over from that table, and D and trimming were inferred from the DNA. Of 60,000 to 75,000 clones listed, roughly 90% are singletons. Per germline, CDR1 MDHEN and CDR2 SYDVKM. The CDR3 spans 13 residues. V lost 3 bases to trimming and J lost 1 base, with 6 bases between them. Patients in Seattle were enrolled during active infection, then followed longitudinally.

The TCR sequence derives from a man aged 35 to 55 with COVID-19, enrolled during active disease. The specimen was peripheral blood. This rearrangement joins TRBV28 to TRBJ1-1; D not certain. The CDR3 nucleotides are TGTGCCAGCAGTTTTTTTAAGAACACTGAAGCTTTCTTT. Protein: CASSFFKNTEAFF.